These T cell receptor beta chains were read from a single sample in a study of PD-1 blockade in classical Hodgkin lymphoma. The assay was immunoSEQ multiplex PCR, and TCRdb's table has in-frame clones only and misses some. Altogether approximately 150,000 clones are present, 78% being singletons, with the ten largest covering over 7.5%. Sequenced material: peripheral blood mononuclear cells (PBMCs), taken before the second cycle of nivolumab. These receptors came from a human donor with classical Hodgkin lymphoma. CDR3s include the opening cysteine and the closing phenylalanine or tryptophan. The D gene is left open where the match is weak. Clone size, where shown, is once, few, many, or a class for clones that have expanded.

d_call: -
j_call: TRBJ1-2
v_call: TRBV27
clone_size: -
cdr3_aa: CASRKGGGRVYGYTF
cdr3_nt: TGTGCCAGCCGGAAGGGGGGGGGAAGGGTCTATGGCTACACCTTC

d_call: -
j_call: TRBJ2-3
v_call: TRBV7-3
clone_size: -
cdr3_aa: CASSLIAGPADTQYF
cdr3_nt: TGTGCCAGCAGCTTAATTGCGGGGCCGGCAGATACGCAGTATTTT

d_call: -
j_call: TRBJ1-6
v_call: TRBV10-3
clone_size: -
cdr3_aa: CAISESKGRDSPLHF
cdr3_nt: TGTGCCATCAGTGAGTCGAAGGGGAGGGATTCACCCCTCCACTTT

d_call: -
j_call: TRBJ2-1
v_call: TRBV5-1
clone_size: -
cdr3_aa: CASSPPQGVYNEQFF
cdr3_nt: TGCGCCAGCAGCCCCCCACAAGGCGTCTACAATGAGCAGTTCTTC

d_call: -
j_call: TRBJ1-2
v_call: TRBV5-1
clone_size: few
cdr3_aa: CASHDSLRGYTF
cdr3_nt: TGCGCCAGCCATGACAGCCTACGAGGCTACACCTTC

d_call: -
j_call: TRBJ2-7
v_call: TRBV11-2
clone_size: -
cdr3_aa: CASSLAGISYEQYF
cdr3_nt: TGTGCCAGCAGCTTAGCTGGGATCTCCTACGAGCAGTACTTC

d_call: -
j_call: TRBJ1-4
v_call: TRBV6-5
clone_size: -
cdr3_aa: CASSVTATNEKLFF
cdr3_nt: TGTGCCAGCAGTGTCACAGCAACTAATGAAAAACTGTTTTTT

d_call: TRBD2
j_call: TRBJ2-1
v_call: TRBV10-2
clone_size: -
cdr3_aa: CASSLLAGSNEQFF
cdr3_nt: TGCGCCAGCAGTTTACTAGCGGGTTCCAATGAGCAGTTCTTC

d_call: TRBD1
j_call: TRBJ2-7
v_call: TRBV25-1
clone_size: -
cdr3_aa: CASQNRGTRLEQYF
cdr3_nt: TGTGCCAGTCAGAACAGGGGGACCCGGCTCGAGCAGTACTTC

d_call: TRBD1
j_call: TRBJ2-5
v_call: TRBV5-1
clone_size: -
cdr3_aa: CASSLALGTAQETQYF
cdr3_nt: TGCGCCAGCAGCTTGGCCCTAGGGACAGCCCAAGAGACCCAGTACTTC

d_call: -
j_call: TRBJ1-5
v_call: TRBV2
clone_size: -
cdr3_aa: CAARGGVSVDQPQHF
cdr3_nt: TGTGCCGCCCGGGGGGGGGTATCGGTCGATCAGCCCCAGCATTTT

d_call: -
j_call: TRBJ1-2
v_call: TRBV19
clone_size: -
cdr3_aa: CASMAGEDGYTF
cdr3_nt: TGTGCCAGTATGGCAGGGGAGGATGGCTACACCTTC

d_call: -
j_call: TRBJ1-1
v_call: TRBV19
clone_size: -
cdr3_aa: CASTGGGVTEAFF
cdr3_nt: TGTGCCAGTACCGGGGGAGGGGTCACTGAAGCTTTCTTT

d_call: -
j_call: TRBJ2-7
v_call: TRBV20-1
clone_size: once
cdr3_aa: CSARLTNEQYF
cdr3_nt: TGCAGTGCTAGATTAACAAACGAGCAGTACTTC

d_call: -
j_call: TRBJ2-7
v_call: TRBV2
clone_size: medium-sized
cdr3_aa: CASSGGSWEQYF
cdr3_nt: TGTGCCAGCAGTGGCGGATCGTGGGAGCAGTACTTC

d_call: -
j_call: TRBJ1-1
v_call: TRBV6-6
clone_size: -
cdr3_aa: CASSYPGERTEAFF
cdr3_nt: TGTGCCAGCAGTTACCCAGGGGAACGTACTGAAGCTTTCTTT

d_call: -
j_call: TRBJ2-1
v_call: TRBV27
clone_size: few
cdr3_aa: CASSPGVSSYNEQFF
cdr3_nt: TGTGCCAGCAGCCCGGGCGTTAGCTCCTACAATGAGCAGTTCTTC

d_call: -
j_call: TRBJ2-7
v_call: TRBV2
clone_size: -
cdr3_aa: CASNPVKSAGEQYF
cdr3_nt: TGTGCCAGCAATCCCGTTAAATCGGCTGGTGAGCAGTACTTC

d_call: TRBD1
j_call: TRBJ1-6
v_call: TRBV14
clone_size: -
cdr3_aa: CASSLLGQGDNSPLHF
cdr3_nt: TGTGCCAGCAGCCTTTTGGGACAGGGGGATAATTCACCCCTCCACTTT

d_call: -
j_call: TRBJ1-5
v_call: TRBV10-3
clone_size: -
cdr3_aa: CAISPATGTTRGSNQPQHF
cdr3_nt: TGTGCCATCAGTCCGGCGACCGGGACCACGAGGGGAAGCAATCAGCCCCAGCATTTT

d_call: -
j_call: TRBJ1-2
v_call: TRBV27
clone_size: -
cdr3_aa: CASSLMARPTNYGYTF
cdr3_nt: TGTGCCAGCAGTTTAATGGCCAGGCCTACTAACTATGGCTACACCTTC